A selection of T cell receptor beta chains follows, all from one sample in a study of blood T cell repertoires in COVID-19. Here immunoSEQ multiplex PCR was the method, and the copy in TCRdb shows in-frame clones only, minus some. Among around 300,000 clones listed, more than 80% were seen once. The source material was peripheral blood. The receptors stem from a woman aged 25 to 39 with active or convalescent COVID-19. The CDR3 runs from the conserved cysteine through the conserved F or W. Fields, in order: D gene, J gene, V gene, clone size, CDR3 protein, CDR3 DNA. A D gene is named only where the DNA matches it firmly. Clone size is shown for a subset of rows, as once, few, many or a class of expanded clone.

d_call: -; j_call: TRBJ2-7; v_call: TRBV6-5; clone_size: -; cdr3_aa: CASTQRREGYEQYF; cdr3_nt: TGTGCCAGCACTCAACGGCGGGAAGGATACGAGCAGTACTTC
d_call: TRBD2; j_call: TRBJ2-7; v_call: TRBV7-2; clone_size: once; cdr3_aa: CASSLVGLAGGPREQYF; cdr3_nt: TGTGCCAGCAGCTTGGTGGGACTAGCGGGGGGGCCTCGGGAGCAGTACTTC
d_call: TRBD1; j_call: TRBJ1-5; v_call: TRBV28; clone_size: -; cdr3_aa: CASRPSGTGSNQPQHF; cdr3_nt: TGTGCCAGCCGACCGTCGGGGACAGGGAGCAATCAGCCCCAGCATTTT
d_call: TRBD2; j_call: TRBJ2-7; v_call: TRBV30; clone_size: -; cdr3_aa: CAWSVGRGGFTYEQYF; cdr3_nt: TGTGCCTGGAGTGTAGGGCGGGGGGGCTTCACCTACGAGCAGTACTTC
d_call: TRBD2; j_call: TRBJ2-7; v_call: TRBV27; clone_size: -; cdr3_aa: CASRAGGQYEQYF; cdr3_nt: TGTGCCAGCAGAGCGGGGGGGCAATACGAGCAGTACTTC
d_call: TRBD1; j_call: TRBJ2-7; v_call: TRBV6-6; clone_size: -; cdr3_aa: CASRAGTASYEQYF; cdr3_nt: TGTGCCAGCAGGGCCGGGACAGCTTCCTACGAGCAGTACTTC
d_call: TRBD1; j_call: TRBJ2-7; v_call: TRBV6-5; clone_size: -; cdr3_aa: CASLDRGNYEQYF; cdr3_nt: TGTGCCAGCCTGGACAGGGGTAACTACGAGCAGTACTTC
d_call: -; j_call: TRBJ2-2; v_call: TRBV12-3/TRBV12-4; clone_size: -; cdr3_aa: CASSSSAGGELFF; cdr3_nt: TGTGCCAGCAGTTCCAGTGCTGGCGGGGAGCTGTTTTTT
d_call: -; j_call: TRBJ1-2; v_call: TRBV7-9; clone_size: -; cdr3_aa: CASSLAGGIYGYTF; cdr3_nt: TGTGCCAGCAGCTTAGCAGGGGGAATCTATGGCTACACCTTC
d_call: TRBD2; j_call: TRBJ2-7; v_call: TRBV5-1; clone_size: -; cdr3_aa: CASSHLAGDEQYF; cdr3_nt: TGCGCCAGCAGCCACCTAGCGGGGGACGAGCAGTACTTC
d_call: -; j_call: TRBJ2-6; v_call: TRBV12-2; clone_size: -; cdr3_aa: CASRFFKLQAYSGANVLTF; cdr3_nt: TGTGCAAGTCGCTTCTTTAAGCTGCAGGCATACTCTGGGGCCAACGTCCTGACTTTC
d_call: -; j_call: TRBJ1-5; v_call: TRBV6-4; clone_size: -; cdr3_aa: CASSDTGRVPPQPQHF; cdr3_nt: TGTGCCAGCAGTGACACGGGCAGGGTGCCTCCACAGCCCCAGCATTTT
d_call: -; j_call: TRBJ1-5; v_call: TRBV7-8; clone_size: -; cdr3_aa: CASSLGGRANNQPQHF; cdr3_nt: TGTGCCAGCAGCTTAGGGGGCAGAGCCAACAATCAGCCCCAGCATTTT
d_call: TRBD1; j_call: TRBJ1-6; v_call: TRBV9; clone_size: -; cdr3_aa: CASSGQGNSPLHF; cdr3_nt: TGTGCCAGCTCGGGACAGGGGAATTCACCCCTCCACTTT
d_call: TRBD1; j_call: TRBJ1-2; v_call: TRBV5-4; clone_size: -; cdr3_aa: CASSSGTGDHRGGYTF; cdr3_nt: TGTGCCAGCAGTTCCGGGACAGGGGATCACCGCGGTGGCTACACCTTC
d_call: TRBD1; j_call: TRBJ1-3; v_call: TRBV7-2; clone_size: few; cdr3_aa: CASSLQGADNTIYF; cdr3_nt: TGTGCCAGCAGCCTACAGGGGGCAGATAACACCATATATTTT
d_call: -; j_call: TRBJ1-5; v_call: TRBV30; clone_size: once; cdr3_aa: CAWSAGVSNQPQHF; cdr3_nt: TGTGCCTGGAGTGCAGGGGTAAGCAATCAGCCCCAGCATTTT
d_call: TRBD1; j_call: TRBJ2-7; v_call: TRBV7-2; clone_size: -; cdr3_aa: CASSLALGTGLYEQYF; cdr3_nt: TGTGCCAGCAGCTTAGCGCTGGGGACAGGGCTATACGAGCAGTACTTC
d_call: TRBD2; j_call: TRBJ2-1; v_call: TRBV15; clone_size: -; cdr3_aa: CATSSRSGGFYNEQFF; cdr3_nt: TGTGCCACCAGCAGCAGGAGCGGGGGGTTCTACAATGAGCAGTTCTTC
d_call: TRBD1; j_call: TRBJ1-1; v_call: TRBV7-9; clone_size: -; cdr3_aa: CASSYDRAQAFF; cdr3_nt: TGTGCCAGCAGCTATGACAGGGCACAAGCTTTCTTT
d_call: -; j_call: TRBJ2-7; v_call: TRBV27; clone_size: -; cdr3_aa: CASSWDFRAYEQYF; cdr3_nt: TGTGCCAGCAGTTGGGACTTCCGGGCGTACGAGCAGTACTTC
d_call: -; j_call: TRBJ2-3; v_call: TRBV6-4; clone_size: -; cdr3_aa: CASSDSTEPTDTQYF; cdr3_nt: TGTGCCAGCAGTGACTCTACAGAGCCCACAGATACGCAGTATTTT
d_call: -; j_call: TRBJ1-1; v_call: TRBV7-2; clone_size: once; cdr3_aa: CASSLAWGRPNTEAFF; cdr3_nt: TGTGCCAGCAGCTTAGCGTGGGGCAGGCCTAACACTGAAGCTTTCTTT
d_call: TRBD2; j_call: TRBJ2-2; v_call: TRBV3-1/TRBV3-2; clone_size: -; cdr3_aa: CASSRGNRAGSTGELFF; cdr3_nt: TGTGCCAGCAGCCGAGGTAACAGAGCGGGGAGCACCGGGGAGCTGTTTTTT
d_call: TRBD2; j_call: TRBJ2-3; v_call: TRBV6-2/TRBV6-3; clone_size: -; cdr3_aa: CASSYPGTSGGETTDTQYF; cdr3_nt: TGTGCCAGCAGTTACCCCGGGACTAGCGGGGGGGAGACCACAGATACGCAGTATTTT
d_call: TRBD2; j_call: TRBJ2-1; v_call: TRBV7-2; clone_size: -; cdr3_aa: CASDLAGALGDEQFF; cdr3_nt: TGTGCCAGTGATCTAGCGGGGGCCCTCGGGGATGAGCAGTTCTTC
d_call: TRBD1; j_call: TRBJ1-4; v_call: TRBV5-1; clone_size: -; cdr3_aa: CASSLADRATNEKLFF; cdr3_nt: TGCGCCAGCAGCTTGGCCGACAGGGCGACTAATGAAAAACTGTTTTTT
d_call: -; j_call: TRBJ2-4; v_call: TRBV7-9; clone_size: -; cdr3_aa: CASSLPPGNIQYF; cdr3_nt: TGTGCCAGCAGCTTACCTCCCGGGAACATTCAGTACTTC
d_call: TRBD2; j_call: TRBJ2-2; v_call: TRBV5-1; clone_size: -; cdr3_aa: CASSPSLRSLAGGVTGELFF; cdr3_nt: TGCGCCAGCAGCCCCTCCCTTAGGAGTTTAGCGGGGGGTGTCACCGGGGAGCTGTTTTTT
d_call: TRBD2; j_call: TRBJ2-2; v_call: TRBV5-1; clone_size: -; cdr3_aa: CASSLSTSGGSGELFF; cdr3_nt: TGCGCCAGCAGCTTGTCAACTAGCGGGGGATCCGGGGAGCTGTTTTTT
d_call: TRBD1; j_call: TRBJ2-3; v_call: TRBV2; clone_size: -; cdr3_aa: CASSAYGTGGDTQYF; cdr3_nt: TGTGCCAGCAGCGCCTACGGGACAGGGGGGGATACGCAGTATTTT
d_call: TRBD1; j_call: TRBJ2-2; v_call: TRBV6-6; clone_size: few; cdr3_aa: CASSPGQASNTGELFF; cdr3_nt: TGTGCCAGCAGCCCAGGACAGGCCTCGAACACCGGGGAGCTGTTTTTT
d_call: TRBD1; j_call: TRBJ1-6; v_call: TRBV7-9; clone_size: -; cdr3_aa: CASSLPGQVNSPLHF; cdr3_nt: TGTGCCAGCAGCTTACCGGGACAGGTTAATTCACCCCTCCACTTT
d_call: TRBD1; j_call: TRBJ1-6; v_call: TRBV9; clone_size: few; cdr3_aa: CASSQGAIFRNSPLHF; cdr3_nt: TGTGCCAGCAGTCAGGGGGCCATCTTCCGAAATTCACCCCTCCACTTT
d_call: -; j_call: TRBJ1-5; v_call: TRBV18; clone_size: -; cdr3_aa: CASSPETDNQPQHF; cdr3_nt: TGTGCCAGCTCACCAGAGACAGATAATCAGCCCCAGCATTTT
d_call: TRBD1; j_call: TRBJ1-1; v_call: TRBV6-5; clone_size: -; cdr3_aa: CASSKPRQGDAFF; cdr3_nt: TGTGCCAGCAGTAAACCACGACAGGGCGACGCTTTCTTT
d_call: -; j_call: TRBJ2-3; v_call: TRBV4-3; clone_size: -; cdr3_aa: CASSQDLGGSTDTQYF; cdr3_nt: TGCGCCAGCAGCCAAGATCTAGGAGGCAGCACAGATACGCAGTATTTT
d_call: -; j_call: TRBJ1-4; v_call: TRBV5-1; clone_size: -; cdr3_aa: CASSLAGGNEKLFF; cdr3_nt: TGCGCCAGCAGCTTGGCTGGCGGGAATGAAAAACTGTTTTTT
d_call: TRBD1; j_call: TRBJ1-4; v_call: TRBV29-1; clone_size: -; cdr3_aa: CSVVDRAMEKLFF; cdr3_nt: TGCAGCGTTGTTGACAGGGCAATGGAAAAACTGTTTTTT
d_call: -; j_call: TRBJ1-6; v_call: TRBV21-1; clone_size: once; cdr3_aa: CASSPRAACGSPLHF; cdr3_nt: TGTGCCAGCAGCCCCCGGGCCGCCTGCGGGTCACCCCTCCACTTT
d_call: -; j_call: TRBJ1-1; v_call: TRBV7-2; clone_size: -; cdr3_aa: CASSLQGRVGRNTEAFF; cdr3_nt: TGTGCCAGCAGCTTACAGGGGAGGGTCGGGCGGAACACTGAAGCTTTCTTT
d_call: -; j_call: TRBJ1-6; v_call: TRBV3-1/TRBV3-2; clone_size: -; cdr3_aa: CASSGNNSPLHF; cdr3_nt: TGTGCCAGTTCCGGGAATAATTCACCCCTCCACTTT
d_call: -; j_call: TRBJ1-1; v_call: TRBV6-6; clone_size: -; cdr3_aa: CASSRRTVSDLNTEAFF; cdr3_nt: TGTGCCAGCAGTCGTAGGACAGTTTCCGACTTGAACACTGAAGCTTTCTTT
d_call: -; j_call: TRBJ2-3; v_call: TRBV3-1/TRBV3-2; clone_size: -; cdr3_aa: CASSQDSRTDTQYF; cdr3_nt: TGTGCCAGCAGCCAAGACTCCCGCACAGATACGCAGTATTTT
d_call: TRBD1; j_call: TRBJ1-6; v_call: TRBV6-6; clone_size: -; cdr3_aa: CASSYATGGTSPLHF; cdr3_nt: TGTGCCAGCAGTTACGCTACAGGGGGAACTTCACCCCTCCACTTT
d_call: TRBD1; j_call: TRBJ2-5; v_call: TRBV15; clone_size: once; cdr3_aa: CATSRPIGSGQGAVNGETQYF; cdr3_nt: TGTGCCACCAGCAGACCAATAGGGTCGGGACAGGGGGCGGTCAATGGGGAGACCCAGTACTTC
d_call: -; j_call: TRBJ1-1; v_call: TRBV7-9; clone_size: -; cdr3_aa: CASSFGKTNTEAFF; cdr3_nt: TGTGCCAGCAGCTTCGGGAAAACGAACACTGAAGCTTTCTTT
d_call: TRBD2; j_call: TRBJ2-2; v_call: TRBV6-1; clone_size: -; cdr3_aa: CASSERGGTGELFF; cdr3_nt: TGTGCCAGCAGTGAACGGGGGGGGACCGGGGAGCTGTTTTTT
d_call: -; j_call: TRBJ2-3; v_call: TRBV5-6; clone_size: once; cdr3_aa: CASSLAQLASTDTQYF; cdr3_nt: TGTGCCAGCAGCTTGGCCCAGCTAGCTAGCACAGATACGCAGTATTTT
d_call: TRBD2; j_call: TRBJ2-3; v_call: TRBV18; clone_size: -; cdr3_aa: CASSPPGTTSTDTQYF; cdr3_nt: TGTGCCAGCTCACCACCCGGGACTACCTCCACAGATACGCAGTATTTT
d_call: TRBD1; j_call: TRBJ2-5; v_call: TRBV5-1; clone_size: -; cdr3_aa: CASSQGQGAGETQYF; cdr3_nt: TGCGCCAGCAGCCAAGGACAGGGGGCGGGTGAGACCCAGTACTTC
d_call: TRBD1; j_call: TRBJ1-1; v_call: TRBV2; clone_size: -; cdr3_aa: CASRPRQGATNTEAFF; cdr3_nt: TGTGCCAGCAGACCTCGACAGGGGGCCACGAACACTGAAGCTTTCTTT
d_call: TRBD1; j_call: TRBJ2-7; v_call: TRBV29-1; clone_size: -; cdr3_aa: CSAGQGGSEQYF; cdr3_nt: TGCAGCGCCGGACAGGGCGGCAGCGAGCAGTACTTC
d_call: -; j_call: TRBJ1-5; v_call: TRBV19; clone_size: -; cdr3_aa: CASSIGGQFNQPQHF; cdr3_nt: TGTGCCAGTAGTATAGGAGGGCAGTTCAATCAGCCCCAGCATTTT
d_call: TRBD1; j_call: TRBJ1-5; v_call: TRBV27; clone_size: -; cdr3_aa: CASSPLAGGGNQPQHF; cdr3_nt: TGTGCCAGCAGTCCTCTGGCAGGGGGTGGGAATCAGCCCCAGCATTTT
d_call: TRBD1; j_call: TRBJ1-2; v_call: TRBV19; clone_size: -; cdr3_aa: CASSIDRGIGYTF; cdr3_nt: TGTGCCAGTAGTATCGACAGGGGGATAGGCTACACCTTC
d_call: TRBD2; j_call: TRBJ2-1; v_call: TRBV5-4; clone_size: -; cdr3_aa: CASGSLGGAQYNEQFF; cdr3_nt: TGTGCCAGCGGCTCACTCGGGGGGGCCCAATACAATGAGCAGTTCTTC
d_call: -; j_call: TRBJ1-1; v_call: TRBV19; clone_size: once; cdr3_aa: CASSTRDTLNTEAFF; cdr3_nt: TGTGCCAGTAGTACAAGGGACACCCTGAACACTGAAGCTTTCTTT
d_call: -; j_call: TRBJ2-7; v_call: TRBV5-1; clone_size: -; cdr3_aa: CASSLQGQSSYEQYF; cdr3_nt: TGCGCCAGCAGCTTACAAGGACAGAGCTCCTACGAGCAGTACTTC
d_call: TRBD2; j_call: TRBJ2-1; v_call: TRBV29-1; clone_size: -; cdr3_aa: CSVNAEGTSGSNEQFF; cdr3_nt: TGCAGCGTTAATGCCGAAGGGACTAGCGGGAGTAATGAGCAGTTCTTC